What follows are 19 T cell receptor beta chains derived from one specimen sequenced in a study of shared clonotypes between healthy human individuals. Using immunoSEQ multiplex PCR, the repertoire was profiled, and TCRdb retains in-frame clones only, with some absent. Of about 300,000 clones listed, around 72% are singletons. Sequenced sample: memory CD4+ T cells sorted from blood. Subset defined: CD45RA-negative fraction. The receptors come from a man between 25 and 39 years old in good health.

The CDR3 loop is CASSLVGAAGNTIYF. The CDR3 region has the DNA TGTGCCAGCAGCTTGGTTGGGGCTGCTGGAAACACCATATATTTT. The J gene is TRBJ1-3, the V gene TRBV5-5; weak D call: TRBD1 (5 bases). Germline assignment: CDR1 SGHKS and CDR2 YYEKEE (reference sequence). This CDR3 region has 15 residues. With 0 bases removed from V and 2 bases from J, the gap between germline ends came to 9 bases.

This chain connects TRBV7-9 to TRBJ1-3; D ambiguous. The CDR3 has 17 amino acids. CDR1 is SEHNR and CDR2 is FQNEAQ in the germline V gene (reference sequence). V lost 1 base, J lost 0 bases, and 13 bases lay in between. The CDR3 here is CASSLDLRLISGNTIYF. Here the CDR3 DNA reads TGTGCCAGCAGCTTAGATTTGCGGCTAATCTCTGGAAACACCATATATTTT.

This clone was seen ten or more times. The V and J genes are TRBV2 and TRBJ1-4; TRBD1 is a possible D gene (5 bases). Trimming cost V 2 bases and J 12 bases, with 16 bases left between them. CDR3 length equals 14 residues. Germline assignment: CDR1 SNHLY and CDR2 FYNNEI. The CDR3 region has the DNA TGTGCCAGCAGTGAAACCGGGCCTCCGGGGGAACTGTTTTTT. Translating it yields CASSETGPPGELFF.

This clone turned up a few times. This chain connects TRBV2 to TRBJ2-1; 8 positions agree with TRBD1. V was pared by 4 bases and J by 7 bases, with 6 bases of the junction left unmatched. Germline V gene lookup returns CDR1 SNHLY and CDR2 FYNNEI. There are 14 residues in the CDR3. CDR3 protein: CASSAETGDNEQFF. Here the CDR3 DNA reads TGTGCCAGCAGTGCAGAGACAGGGGATAATGAGCAGTTCTTC. The variable domain in full, completed from reference TRBV2 and TRBJ2-1, reads EPEVTQTPSHQVTQMGQEVILRCVPISNHLYFYWYRQILGQKVEFLVSFYNNEISEKSEIFDDQFSVERPDGSNFTLKIRSTKLEDSAMYFCASSAETGDNEQFFGPGTRLTVL.

The chain combines TRBV5-8 with TRBJ1-3, with D possibly matching TRBD1 (6 bases). Trimming shortened V by 4 bases and J by 0 bases, and 14 bases separated the two germline ends. Germline V gene sequence: CDR1 SGHTS, CDR2 YDEGEE. There are 16 residues in the CDR3. The CDR3 region has the DNA TGTGCCAGCAGCCTTTGGGGGCGATACTCTGGAAACACCATATATTTT. Translated, it gives CASSLWGRYSGNTIYF.

The J gene is TRBJ1-2, the V gene TRBV19; 8 nucleotides match TRBD1. This CDR3 contains 13 residues. Looked up from germline, CDR1 is LNHDA and CDR2 is SQIVND (reference sequence). J was trimmed by 5 bases and V by 10 bases; bases with no gene match: 9. In DNA, the CDR3 is TGTGCCACTCGAACAGGGGGTGTTTATGGCTACACCTTC. This translates into CATRTGGVYGYTF.

This clone was seen only once. A read error may be the cause here, since a much bigger clone is one base away. In the same sample, other DNA sequences code for this CDR3. V gene TRBV6-4 combines with J gene TRBJ2-2; D is unclear. CDR1 is MRHNA and CDR2 is SNTAGT in the germline V gene. This CDR3 contains 13 residues. V lost 4 bases to trimming and J lost 0 bases, with 3 bases between them. CDR3 region: CASSATNTGELFF. The CDR3 coding sequence is TGTGCCAGCAGTGCTACGAACACCGGGGAGCTGTTTTTT.

The CDR3 sequence is CASGSQGTGANVLTF. In DNA form, the CDR3 reads TGTGCCAGCGGGTCGCAGGGAACTGGGGCCAACGTCCTGACTTTC. This chain joins TRBV4-2 and TRBJ2-6; D is possibly TRBD1 (5 bases). V lost 8 bases and J 2 bases, leaving 13 bases between the germline ends. From germline, CDR1 is LGHNA and CDR2 YNFKEQ. CDR3 length equals 15 residues.

V is TRBV5-4 and J is TRBJ2-7, with TRBD2 matching 13 bases. V dropped 3 bases and J dropped 2; count of bases not matched to a gene: 5. The CDR3 runs 16 residues. Germline V gene sequence: CDR1 SGHNT, CDR2 YYREEE (reference sequence). CDR3 residues: CASSSRTSGSAYEQYF. The CDR3 DNA reads TGTGCCAGCAGCTCAAGGACTAGCGGGAGTGCCTACGAGCAGTACTTC.

The chain has TRBV2 and TRBJ1-1; D is unclear. Germline-derived CDR1 and CDR2 are SNHLY and FYNNEI. The CDR3 spans 11 residues. The V end lost 4 bases, the J end lost 6 bases, and 6 bases lay between the germline ends. The CDR3 DNA reads as TGTGCCAGCAGTGGGCAGGCTGAAGCTTTCTTT. Its translation is CASSGQAEAFF. The whole variable domain, filled in from reference TRBV2 and TRBJ1-1, reads EPEVTQTPSHQVTQMGQEVILRCVPISNHLYFYWYRQILGQKVEFLVSFYNNEISEKSEIFDDQFSVERPDGSNFTLKIRSTKLEDSAMYFCASSGQAEAFFGQGTRLTVV.

The gene calls are TRBV11-3 and TRBJ2-5, with TRBD1 matching 7 bases. The CDR3 has 13 residues. The V and J ends lost 5 bases and 2 bases, in that order; junction bases with no gene match: 2. Per the germline V gene, CDR1 is SGHNT and CDR2 is YENEEA. The CDR3 DNA follows: TGTGCCAGCAGCGCAGGGGGACAAGAGACCCAGTACTTC. This codes for CASSAGGQETQYF.

The chain uses TRBV9 and TRBJ2-3; D tentatively fits TRBD1 or TRBD2 (6 bases each). V was trimmed by 3 bases and J by 0 bases, leaving 26 bases between them. Germline-derived CDR1 and CDR2 are SGDLS and YYNGEE. The CDR3 covers 20 residues. The CDR3 DNA reads as TGTGCCAGCAGCGAAGGGAGGCGGGGCAGGGGATCCCACAGCACAGATACGCAGTATTTT. Protein: CASSEGRRGRGSHSTDTQYF.

The chain has TRBV11-2 and TRBJ1-2; D is possibly TRBD1 (5 bases). Per the germline V gene, CDR1 is SGHAT and CDR2 is FQNNGV. Trimming pared 4 bases from V and 4 bases from J, leaving 10 bases between. The CDR3 has 13 amino acids. The CDR3 reads CASSSSGIYGYTF. The CDR3 DNA follows: TGTGCCAGCAGCTCCTCAGGGATCTATGGCTACACCTTC.

This chain links TRBV10-3 with TRBJ2-3; tentatively, D is TRBD2 (5 bases). Deletions cut 6 bases from V and 7 bases from J, with 11 bases between. CDR3 length: 12 residues. The germline V gene encodes CDR1 ENHRY and CDR2 SYGVKD. CDR3 amino acids: CAIRAGGYTQYF. The CDR3 bases are TGTGCCATCAGGGCAGGAGGCTATACGCAGTATTTT.

The rearrangement joins TRBV19 to TRBJ2-2; perhaps TRBD1 as D (5 bases). Trimming stripped 3 bases from V and 7 bases from J, with 12 bases between. The CDR3 consists of 14 residues. Germline lookup yields CDR1 LNHDA and CDR2 SQIVND (reference sequence). This CDR3 is CASSMSTGSGELFF. CDR3 nucleotides: TGTGCCAGTAGTATGTCTACAGGTAGCGGGGAGCTGTTTTTT.

The chain combines TRBV5-1 with TRBJ2-1, with TRBD2 matching 12 bases. The germline V gene encodes CDR1 SGHRS and CDR2 YFSETQ. The CDR3 consists of 17 residues. Germline trimming cut 2 bases from V and 6 bases from J; bases unmatched to any gene: 9. CDR3 residues: CASSFSSSGRAVNEQFF. DNA for the CDR3: TGCGCCAGCAGCTTCTCGTCTAGCGGGAGGGCCGTCAATGAGCAGTTCTTC.

The chain uses TRBV6-5 and TRBJ2-7; 7 nucleotides line up with TRBD2. CDR3 length equals 14 residues. With V trimmed by 2 bases and J by 6 bases, 7 bases remained unmatched. Per germline, CDR1 MNHEY and CDR2 SVGAGI. CDR3 DNA: TGTGCCAGCAGTTACCTGCGGGAGTTCGGCGAGCAGTACTTC. This codes for CASSYLREFGEQYF.

V is TRBV7-6 and J is TRBJ1-4; 7 bases are shared with TRBD1. This CDR3 comprises 16 residues. J lost 4 bases, V lost 5 bases, and 10 bases had no gene match. Looked up from germline, CDR1 is SGHVS and CDR2 is FNYEAQ. The CDR3 sequence: CASSTRLGTVNEKLFF. CDR3 in DNA: TGTGCCAGCAGCACTAGACTTGGGACAGTTAATGAAAAACTGTTTTTT.

This clone was observed a few times. This chain connects TRBV6-1 to TRBJ1-2; possibly TRBD1 for D (6 bases). Germline assignment: CDR1 MNHNS and CDR2 SASEGT. The CDR3 extends over 14 amino acids. Between the trimmed V and J ends, which lost 6 bases and 4 bases, there was a span of 15 bases. The CDR3: CASSRDTTSYGYTF. DNA of the CDR3: TGTGCCAGCAGCCGGGACACGACCAGCTATGGCTACACCTTC.